Described below is a single TCR beta chain sequence and its context. This sample stems from a study of blood T cell repertoires in COVID-19. The protocol was immunoSEQ multiplex PCR, while the TCRdb copy is restricted to in-frame clones and leaves out a portion. The sample consists of 180,000 or so clones, approximately 91% of them appearing once. V lost 7 bases to trimming and J lost 3 bases, with 10 bases between them. Germline V gene lookup returns CDR1 MDHEN and CDR2 SYDVKM. There are 13 residues in the CDR3. This TCR was recovered from a man aged 35 to 55 with acute or convalescent COVID-19. The V gene is TRBV28, the J gene TRBJ1-5; tentatively, D is TRBD1 (6 bases). Sequencing was carried out using peripheral blood. Here the CDR3 DNA reads TGTGCCAGCACAGGGGTACACAATCAGCCCCAGCATTTT. This sequence encodes CASTGVHNQPQHF.